The rows below give T cell receptor beta chains drawn from one sample of a study of T cell responses to AZD1222 COVID-19 vaccine. The data were produced by immunoSEQ multiplex PCR, yet TCRdb's version contains in-frame clones alone and is incomplete. The sample contains 150,000 or so clones, about 91% of which appear only once. This material consisted of peripheral blood, taken 28 days after the second AZD1222 dose. Receptors were obtained from an adult who received the AZD1222 COVID-19 vaccine. The CDR3 runs from the conserved cysteine through the conserved F or W. The D gene is left open where the match is weak. Size values are once, few and many counts, or a class for expanded clones, and some rows have none.

V	size	D	J	DNA	CDR3
TRBV4-1	-	-	TRBJ1-4	TGCGCCAGCAGCCAGGTGGGTAGGGCGCGCCGAGGCGAAAAACTGTTTTTT	CASSQVGRARRGEKLFF
TRBV9	-	-	TRBJ1-3	TGTGCCAGCAGCGTAGATCGGCAGCGGAGCTCTGGAAACACCATATATTTT	CASSVDRQRSSGNTIYF
TRBV5-4	once	-	TRBJ1-6	TGTGCCAGCAGCTTGGCCGCAGGGATTGGATCACCCCTCCACTTT	CASSLAAGIGSPLHF
TRBV27	-	-	TRBJ1-4	TGTGCCAGCAGTTTCTCTCAGGGAGGAGAAAAACTGTTTTTT	CASSFSQGGEKLFF
TRBV10-2	-	-	TRBJ1-5	TGCGCCATTTCGGACAGTGCGGGCCAGCCCCAGCATTTT	CAISDSAGQPQHF
TRBV3-1/TRBV3-2	-	TRBD2	TRBJ2-7	TGTGCCAGCAGCCATGGTCTAGCGGGCCTCTCCTACGAGCAGTACTTC	CASSHGLAGLSYEQYF
TRBV29-1	-	TRBD2	TRBJ2-2	TGCAGCGGCCGCCAATCACCGGGACTAGCGGGGGGAGGGACCGGGGAGCTGTTTTTT	CSGRQSPGLAGGGTGELFF
TRBV28	-	-	TRBJ1-1	TGTGCCAGCAGTACTTGGCAGGGTACCATGAACACTGAAGCTTTCTTT	CASSTWQGTMNTEAFF
TRBV2	-	TRBD1	TRBJ2-5	TGTGCCAGCAGAGGTCTCCGGGACAGGGCCGAGACCCAGTACTTC	CASRGLRDRAETQYF
TRBV30	once	TRBD1	TRBJ1-1	TGTGCCTGGAGTGGATCCCCTACAGGGGGCGCAGACTTT	CAWSGSPTGGADF
TRBV7-2	-	TRBD1	TRBJ2-1	TGTGCCAGCAGCATAACAGGGGTTTACAATGAGCAGTTCTTC	CASSITGVYNEQFF
TRBV14	-	-	TRBJ2-2	TGTGCCAGCAGCCACCGAGCGGCGCGCTCTACGAACACCGGGGAGCTGTTTTTT	CASSHRAARSTNTGELFF
TRBV5-6	-	-	TRBJ2-7	TGTGCCAGCAACAAAGGGAACTCCTACGAGCAGTACTTC	CASNKGNSYEQYF
TRBV3-1/TRBV3-2	-	-	TRBJ2-4	TGTGCCAGCAGCCAAGGCATTGGCAAAAACATTCAGTACTTC	CASSQGIGKNIQYF
TRBV12-3/TRBV12-4	-	-	TRBJ2-7	TGTGCCAGCAGTTCCCGGGGGAGCTACGAGCAGTACTTC	CASSSRGSYEQYF
TRBV19	-	TRBD1	TRBJ1-1	TGTGCCAGTAGTCCCAGGGGACAGGGGGCAAAGAACACTGAAGCTTTCTTT	CASSPRGQGAKNTEAFF
TRBV6-5	-	-	TRBJ1-3	TGTGCCAGCAAGCGACCGATCTCTGGAAACACCATATATTTT	CASKRPISGNTIYF
TRBV30	-	TRBD1	TRBJ2-7	TGTGCCTGGAGTTGGACAGGGGGATCCTACGAGCAGTACTTC	CAWSWTGGSYEQYF
TRBV6-4	-	-	TRBJ2-2	TGTGCCAGCAGTGACACAAGCACCGGGGAGCTGTTTTTT	CASSDTSTGELFF
TRBV6-2/TRBV6-3	-	-	TRBJ1-6	TGTGCCAGCAGTTACCCCACAGGTTCACCCCTCCACTTT	CASSYPTGSPLHF
TRBV19	-	-	TRBJ1-5	TGTGCCAGTAGTATAGACAGGGAGGGGGGTCAGCCCCAGCATTTT	CASSIDREGGQPQHF
TRBV18	-	TRBD1	TRBJ1-5	TGTGCCAGCTCACCGGACAGGGAACGTCAGCCCCAGCATTTT	CASSPDRERQPQHF
TRBV19	-	TRBD1	TRBJ1-5	TGTGCCAGTAGTATTGGACAGGCCCTCCCCTTCAATCAGCCCCAGCATTTT	CASSIGQALPFNQPQHF